Listed below are T cell receptor beta chains from one sample, sequenced in a study of T cell repertoires in cytomegalovirus infection. TCRdb independently ran MiXCR on the reads; one entry per CDR3 protein. Of over 150,000 distinct CDR3 sequences listed, approximately 18% are singletons. The source material was CD8+ T cells from PBMCs. The receptors shown here come from a human donor in good health (CMV status not recorded). Some clones in this sample may be carry-over from other donors' samples. Both conserved end residues are part of each CDR3. D genes are given only for firm matches. Expanded clones get a size class; other rows say once, few or many, or leave the size out.

J: TRBJ2-3; size: few; V: TRBV28; D: TRBD1; DNA: TGTGCCAGCAGCCGGGACAGCCCCACAGATACGCAGTATTTT; CDR3: CASSRDSPTDTQYF
J: TRBJ2-1; size: .; V: TRBV7-6; D: TRBD1; DNA: TGTGCCAGCAGCTTGGATACAGGGGTTCACTCCTACAATGAGCAGTTCTTC; CDR3: CASSLDTGVHSYNEQFF
J: TRBJ2-1; size: many; V: TRBV7-2; D: .; DNA: TGTGCCAGCAGCTTGGGACCAACCGTCCTCGATGAGCAGTTCTTC; CDR3: CASSLGPTVLDEQFF
J: TRBJ2-2; size: many; V: TRBV25-1; D: .; DNA: TGTGCCAGCAGTGAATTAGTCGACACCGGGGAGCTGTTTTTT; CDR3: CASSELVDTGELFF
J: TRBJ2-7; size: few; V: TRBV7-2; D: .; DNA: TGTGCCAGCAGCTGGGAACCGGGGGTCTACGAGCAGTACTTC; CDR3: CASSWEPGVYEQYF
J: TRBJ2-2; size: .; V: TRBV15; D: .; DNA: TGTCCCACCAGCAGTGAGGCCGGGGAGCTGTTTTTT; CDR3: CPTSSEAGELFF
J: TRBJ2-2; size: few; V: TRBV6-4; D: .; DNA: TGTGCCAGCAGGCCCGAGGCCTACCTCACCGGGGAGCTGTTTTTT; CDR3: CASRPEAYLTGELFF
J: TRBJ2-3; size: few; V: TRBV2; D: .; DNA: TGTGCCAGGCGGGACCTATCCACAGATACGCAGTATTTT; CDR3: CARRDLSTDTQYF
J: TRBJ1-6; size: .; V: TRBV6-2/TRBV6-3; D: .; DNA: TGTGCCAGCGGTTCCGGGACAAACTATTCACCCCTCCACTTT; CDR3: CASGSGTNYSPLHF
J: TRBJ2-3; size: .; V: TRBV3-1; D: .; DNA: TGTGCCAGCAGCCTCCGACTAGGGGGGAGCACAGATACGCAGTATTTT; CDR3: CASSLRLGGSTDTQYF